Included here is one T cell receptor (beta chain) sequence, with context. Its antigen is unknown. Patients having uncontrolled infection, another autoimmune disease, pregnancy or lactation were not included. The data derive from a study of T cells in Graves' hyperthyroidism and ophthalmopathy. Study findings and constraints: From stable hyperthyroidism, ophthalmopathy was separated by a 13 V-J model. Ophthalmopathy got predicted by the model a median about 6.5 months before its onset. Clonotypes that were expanded in thyroid above 0.001 mostly appeared in blood too.

Using RNA transcripts as the source, TCR beta CDR3 regions were amplified. The HTBI primer set was used in a first-round RT-PCR of the TCR CDR3. TCRdb passed the multiplex PCR reads through MiXCR, listing each CDR3 protein once. Among hundreds of thousands of distinct CDR3 sequences, over 40% were seen once, and the ten largest hold under 8.5%. The receptor's source is an adult man with Graves' disease, either hyperthyroidism or ophthalmopathy (not recorded which). Sequences were obtained from peripheral blood or thyroid tissue (not recorded which).

CDR3 bases: TGTGCCAGCAGTCCCGGGACAGGGGCCCACGAGCAGTACTTC. This encodes CASSPGTGAHEQYF. The genes are TRBV12-3 or TRBV12-4 and TRBJ2-7, with 10 bases that match TRBD1. The CDR3 consists of 14 residues. The V segment lost 5 bases and the J segment 5 bases; nucleotides outside the gene matches: 6.